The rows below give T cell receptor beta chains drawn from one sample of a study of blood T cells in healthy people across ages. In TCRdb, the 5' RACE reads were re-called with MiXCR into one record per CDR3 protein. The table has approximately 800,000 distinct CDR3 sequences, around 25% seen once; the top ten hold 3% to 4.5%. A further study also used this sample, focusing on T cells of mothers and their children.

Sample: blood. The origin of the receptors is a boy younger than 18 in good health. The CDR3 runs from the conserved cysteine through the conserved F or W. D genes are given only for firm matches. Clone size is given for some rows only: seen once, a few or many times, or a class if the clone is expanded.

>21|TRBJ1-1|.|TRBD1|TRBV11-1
CASSPRDLGAGTGDEKTEAFF
TGTGCCAGCAGCCCAAGAGATTTAGGTGCCGGGACAGGGGACGAGAAAACTGAAGCTTTCTTT
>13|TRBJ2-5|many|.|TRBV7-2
CASSLEVQETQYF
TGTGCCAGCAGCTTAGAGGTCCAAGAGACCCAGTACTTC
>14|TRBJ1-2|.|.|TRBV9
CASSVHVPGGGYTF
TGTGCCAGCAGCGTACACGTCCCCGGAGGGGGCTACACCTTC
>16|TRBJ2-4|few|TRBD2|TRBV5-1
CASSVTSGGAQNIQYF
TGCGCCAGCAGCGTAACTAGCGGGGGGGCCCAGAACATTCAGTACTTC
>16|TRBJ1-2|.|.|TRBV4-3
CASSQDKGQSNYGYTF
TGCGCCAGCAGCCAAGATAAGGGACAATCAAACTATGGCTACACCTTC
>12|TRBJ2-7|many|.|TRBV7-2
CASSLDAYEQYF
TGTGCCAGCAGCTTGGACGCTTACGAGCAGTACTTC
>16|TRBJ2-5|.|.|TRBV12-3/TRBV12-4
CASSDSRRGSQETQYF
TGTGCCAGCAGCGACTCCAGGAGGGGATCCCAAGAGACCCAGTACTTC
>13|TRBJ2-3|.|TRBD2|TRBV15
CATKTSATDTQYF
TGTGCCACCAAGACTAGCGCCACAGATACGCAGTATTTT
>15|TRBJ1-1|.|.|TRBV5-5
CASTRDGRMNTGAFF
TGTGCCAGCACCCGGGACGGCCGTATGAACACTGGAGCTTTCTTT
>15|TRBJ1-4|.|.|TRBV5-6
CASSLQDSTNEKLFF
TGTGCCAGCAGCTTGCAGGACAGCACCAATGAAAAACTGTTTTTT
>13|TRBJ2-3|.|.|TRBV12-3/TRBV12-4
CASTPTATDTQYF
TGTGCCAGCACCCCGACCGCCACAGATACGCAGTATTTT
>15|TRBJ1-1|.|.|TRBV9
CASSEEGRANTEAFF
TGTGCCAGCAGCGAGGAAGGGAGAGCGAACACTGAAGCTTTCTTT
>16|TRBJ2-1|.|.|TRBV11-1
CASSPRASISHNEQFF
TGTGCCAGCAGCCCCCGGGCTAGCATTTCACACAATGAGCAGTTCTTC
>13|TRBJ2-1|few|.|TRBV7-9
CASSLVSANEQFF
TGTGCCAGCAGCTTAGTGTCCGCTAATGAGCAGTTCTTC
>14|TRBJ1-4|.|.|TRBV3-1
CASSQNSGLEKLFF
TGTGCCAGCAGCCAAAACTCGGGATTAGAAAAACTGTTTTTT
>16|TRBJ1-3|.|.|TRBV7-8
CVSRGGARGSGNTIYF
TGTGTCAGCAGGGGAGGGGCGCGTGGCTCTGGAAACACCATATATTTT
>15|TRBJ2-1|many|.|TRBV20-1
CSARAGNTLRNEQFF
TGCAGTGCTAGGGCGGGAAACACTCTCAGGAATGAGCAGTTCTTC
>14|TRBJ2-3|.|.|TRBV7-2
CASRSDSYRDTQYF
TGTGCCAGCAGGTCCGACTCTTACCGAGATACGCAGTATTTT
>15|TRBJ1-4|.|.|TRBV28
CASSPPQGFNEKLFF
TGTGCCAGCAGTCCGCCGCAGGGGTTTAATGAAAAACTGTTTTTT
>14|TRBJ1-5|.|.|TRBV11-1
CASSKAGNNQPQHF
TGTGCCAGCAGCAAAGCCGGGAACAATCAGCCCCAGCATTTT
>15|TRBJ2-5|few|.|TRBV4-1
CASRENTEKQETQYF
TGCGCCAGCAGGGAAAACACAGAGAAACAAGAGACCCAGTACTTC
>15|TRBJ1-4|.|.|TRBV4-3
CASSQEYETLPKLFF
TGCGCCAGCAGCCAAGAATACGAGACCCTACCAAAACTGTTTTTT
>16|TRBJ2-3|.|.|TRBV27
CASSFLPGASTDTQYF
TGTGCCAGCAGTTTTCTTCCGGGGGCTAGCACAGATACGCAGTATTTT
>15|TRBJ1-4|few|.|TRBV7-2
CASSFLGAGNEKLFF
TGTGCCAGCAGCTTCCTGGGTGCTGGGAACGAAAAACTGTTTTTT
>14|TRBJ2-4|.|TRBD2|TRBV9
CASSGRGGTDIQYF
TGTGCCAGCAGCGGTCGGGGGGGTACAGACATTCAGTACTTC
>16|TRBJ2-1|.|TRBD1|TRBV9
CASSVGSQGAYNEQFF
TGTGCCAGCAGCGTAGGAAGTCAGGGGGCCTACAATGAGCAGTTCTTC
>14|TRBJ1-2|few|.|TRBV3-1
CASSQGVANYGYTF
TGTGCCAGCAGCCAAGGTGTCGCCAACTATGGCTACACCTTC
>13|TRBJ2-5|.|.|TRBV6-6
CASSLRKQETQYF
TGTGCCAGCAGCCTACGGAAGCAAGAGACCCAGTACTTC
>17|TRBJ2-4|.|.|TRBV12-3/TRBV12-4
CASSPVGVASTKNVQYF
TGTGCCAGCAGTCCCGTAGGGGTGGCCAGTACCAAAAACGTTCAGTACTTC
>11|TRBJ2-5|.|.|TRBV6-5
CASSYMKTQYF
TGTGCCAGCAGTTATATGAAGACCCAGTACTTC
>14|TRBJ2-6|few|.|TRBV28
CASSSRPGANVLTF
TGTGCCAGCAGTTCTCGACCCGGGGCCAACGTCCTGACTTTC
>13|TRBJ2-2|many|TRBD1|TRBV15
CATGNRGTGELFF
TGTGCCACCGGCAACAGGGGCACCGGGGAGCTGTTTTTT
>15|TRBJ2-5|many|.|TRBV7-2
CASSSYPTTEETQYF
TGTGCCAGCAGTTCCTATCCGACGACGGAAGAGACCCAGTACTTC
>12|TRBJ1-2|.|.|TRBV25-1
CASSESIYGYTF
TGTGCCAGCAGTGAGTCAATCTATGGCTACACCTTC
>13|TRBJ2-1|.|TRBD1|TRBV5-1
CASSSDRENEQFF
TGCGCCAGCAGCTCCGACAGGGAGAATGAGCAGTTCTTC
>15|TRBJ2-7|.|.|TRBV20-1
CSAVVEGPISYEQYF
TGCAGTGCTGTCGTGGAGGGACCGATCTCCTACGAGCAGTACTTC
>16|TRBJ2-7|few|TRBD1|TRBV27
CASSLTAGGSEWEQYF
TGTGCCAGCAGTCTAACAGCAGGGGGATCGGAATGGGAGCAGTACTTC
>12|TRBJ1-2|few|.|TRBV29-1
CSVEDTAYGYTF
TGCAGCGTTGAGGACACAGCATATGGCTACACCTTC
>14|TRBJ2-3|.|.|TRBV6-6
CASSHGEGTDTQYF
TGTGCCAGCAGCCACGGGGAGGGCACAGATACGCAGTATTTT
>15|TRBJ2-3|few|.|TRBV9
CASSVATDPTDTQYF
TGTGCCAGCAGCGTAGCCACAGATCCTACAGATACGCAGTATTTT
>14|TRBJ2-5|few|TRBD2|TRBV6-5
CASSYGGREETQYF
TGTGCCAGCAGTTACGGCGGGAGGGAAGAGACCCAGTACTTC
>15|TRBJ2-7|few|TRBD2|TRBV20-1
CSARLRAGVVYEQYF
TGCAGTGCTAGATTACGAGCGGGAGTCGTCTACGAGCAGTACTTC
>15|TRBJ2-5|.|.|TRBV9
CASSATNDRGQTQYF
TGTGCCAGCAGCGCGACAAATGACAGAGGCCAGACCCAGTACTTC
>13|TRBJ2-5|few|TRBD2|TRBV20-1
CSARLAGGPAQYF
TGCAGTGCTAGACTAGCGGGGGGGCCGGCCCAGTACTTC
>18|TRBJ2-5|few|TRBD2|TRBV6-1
CASSAFPGTSGGSETQYF
TGTGCCAGCAGTGCCTTCCCCGGGACTAGCGGGGGGTCGGAGACCCAGTACTTC
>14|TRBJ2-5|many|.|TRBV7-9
CASSSPRSAETQYF
TGTGCCAGCAGCTCGCCGAGATCTGCAGAGACCCAGTACTTC
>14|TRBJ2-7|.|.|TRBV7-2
CASSPRWDSYEQYF
TGTGCCAGCAGCCCCAGGTGGGATTCCTACGAGCAGTACTTC
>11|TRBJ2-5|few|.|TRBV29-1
CSIVGAETQYF
TGCAGCATTGTGGGGGCGGAGACCCAGTACTTC
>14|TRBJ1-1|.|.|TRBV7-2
CASSSFQMNTEAFF
TGTGCCAGCAGCTCCTTTCAGATGAACACTGAAGCTTTCTTT